This TCR beta chain is from a study of PD-1 blockade in classical Hodgkin lymphoma. Every patient was affected by relapse after autologous stem cell transplantation, while exposure to brentuximab vedotin was not uniform. Patients' outcomes at their best amounted to complete response, partial response or progressive disease. Sequencing used immunoSEQ multiplex PCR; TCRdb keeps in-frame clones, though not all of them. This table holds over 5,500 clones, over 65% found once. In this sample, this clone turned up a few times. Its antigen is not identified. The CDR3 has 14 residues. Trimming removed 3 bases from V and 3 bases from J, with 12 bases in between. The V gene's germline CDR1 is LNHDA and CDR2 SQIVND (reference sequence). Study conclusions and caveats: CD4+ but not CD8+ TCR diversity rose significantly by C4D1.

The chain recombines TRBV19 with TRBJ2-7, with D perhaps matching TRBD1 (5 bases). Sample: peripheral blood mononuclear cells (PBMCs), taken at baseline. The receptor comes from a human donor with classical Hodgkin lymphoma. CDR3 sequence: CASSILGQFYEQYF. The DNA for the CDR3 is TGTGCCAGTAGTATTTTGGGGCAGTTCTACGAGCAGTACTTC.